This paragraph reports one T cell receptor beta chain. Its antigen is currently unknown. This entry comes from a study of T cells in Graves' hyperthyroidism and ophthalmopathy. About the research overall: Before treatment of any kind, peripheral blood was taken at initial diagnosis.

Findings and caveats of the study: Ophthalmopathy, as predicted by the model, came a median about six months after the prediction. Blood also carried most thyroid clonotypes expanded above 0.001.

V lost 5 bases to trimming and J lost 3 bases, with 11 bases between them. The CDR3 length is 14 residues. Per the germline V gene, CDR1 is SEHNR and CDR2 is FQNEAQ (reference sequence). Uncontrolled infection, other autoimmune disease, pregnancy or lactation excluded patients. The CDR3 regions of TCR beta were amplified from RNA transcripts. In the first-round RT-PCR of the TCR CDR3, the HTBI primer set was used. TCRdb passed the multiplex PCR reads through MiXCR, listing each CDR3 protein once. The sample holds about 500,000 distinct CDR3 sequences, around 15% seen once. V is TRBV7-9 and J is TRBJ1-3; no reliable D call. The source of this sequence is a woman younger than 30 with Graves' hyperthyroidism. The sequencing input was blood. The CDR3 nucleotides read TGTGCCAGCAGCCCCTCCGGAGGTGGAAACACCATATATTTT. Protein sequence: CASSPSGGGNTIYF.